The rows below give T cell receptor beta chains drawn from one sample of a study of shared clonotypes between healthy human individuals. Profiled with immunoSEQ multiplex PCR; TCRdb holds only in-frame clones, not every one. Among under 2,000,000 clones, less than 95% were seen once, and the ten largest hold 1% to 1.5%. The sample taken for sequencing was naive CD8+ T cells sorted from blood. These TCRs come from a man between 18 and 35 years old in good health. Both conserved end residues are part of each CDR3. The order of the fields is J gene, clone size, V gene, D gene, CDR3 DNA, CDR3 protein. A D gene is named only where the DNA matches it firmly. A row's size may be missing; if present it is once, few, many or a size class.

TRBJ2-5,NA,TRBV27,NA,TGTGCCAGCAGTCCGCTTAGGAGTGATGAAGAGACCCAGTACTTC,CASSPLRSDEETQYF
TRBJ2-1,NA,TRBV28,TRBD2,TGTGCCAGCAGTTTACTTTGGGGGGGTATGGATGAGCAGTTCTTC,CASSLLWGGMDEQFF
TRBJ2-7,NA,TRBV6-1,TRBD1,TGTGCCAGCAGTGAAGGGCCCGGGACAGGGGTATACGAGCAGTACTTC,CASSEGPGTGVYEQYF
TRBJ2-7,NA,TRBV6-1,NA,TGTGCCACCCAAAGCGGCTACGAGCAGTACTTC,CATQSGYEQYF
TRBJ2-1,once,TRBV6-5,TRBD1,TGTGCCAGCAGTTATATGACAGGGGATGAGCAGTTCTTC,CASSYMTGDEQFF
TRBJ2-3,NA,TRBV4-1,NA,TGCGCCAGCAGCCTCGGCGGCGGCACAGATACGCAGTATTTT,CASSLGGGTDTQYF
TRBJ2-5,NA,TRBV7-7,NA,TGTGCTAGCAGCTTATTCGGGGCTAACCAAGAGACCCAGTACTTC,CASSLFGANQETQYF
TRBJ2-7,NA,TRBV11-1,TRBD2,TGTGCCAGCAGCTTAGCCGAAACTAGCGGGGGCACCTACGAGCAGTACTTC,CASSLAETSGGTYEQYF
TRBJ2-7,NA,TRBV4-1,TRBD1,TGCGCCAGCAGCCAAGTGGGGACAGGGGTGTACGAGCAGTACTTC,CASSQVGTGVYEQYF
TRBJ1-2,NA,TRBV4-1,NA,TGCGCCAGCAGCCAAGTAGGGGTGGAAGGCTACACCTTC,CASSQVGVEGYTF
TRBJ2-7,NA,TRBV29-1,TRBD2,TGCAGCGTTGAGCCCGCGCTAGCGGGAGGGCCCGGGGAGCAGTACTTC,CSVEPALAGGPGEQYF